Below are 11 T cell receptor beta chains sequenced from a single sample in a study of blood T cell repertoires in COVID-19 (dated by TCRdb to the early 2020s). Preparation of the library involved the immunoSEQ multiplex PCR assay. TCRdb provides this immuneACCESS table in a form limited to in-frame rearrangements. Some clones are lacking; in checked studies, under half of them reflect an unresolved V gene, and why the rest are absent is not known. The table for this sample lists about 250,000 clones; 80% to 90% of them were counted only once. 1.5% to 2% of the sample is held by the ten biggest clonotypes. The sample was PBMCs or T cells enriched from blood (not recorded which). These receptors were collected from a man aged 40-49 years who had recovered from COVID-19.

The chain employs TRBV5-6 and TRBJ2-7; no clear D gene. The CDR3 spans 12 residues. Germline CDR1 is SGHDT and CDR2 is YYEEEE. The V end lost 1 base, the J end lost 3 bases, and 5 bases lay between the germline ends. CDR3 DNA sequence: TGTGCCAGCAGCTTGCAGGACTACGAGCAGTACTTC. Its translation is CASSLQDYEQYF.

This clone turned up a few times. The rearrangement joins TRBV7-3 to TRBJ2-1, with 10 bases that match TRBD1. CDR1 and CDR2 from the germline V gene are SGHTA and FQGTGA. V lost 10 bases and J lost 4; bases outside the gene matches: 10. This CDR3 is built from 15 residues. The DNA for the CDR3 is TGTGCCACCAACCCGACAGGGGGCGGGTACAATGAGCAGTTCTTC. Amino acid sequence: CATNPTGGGYNEQFF.

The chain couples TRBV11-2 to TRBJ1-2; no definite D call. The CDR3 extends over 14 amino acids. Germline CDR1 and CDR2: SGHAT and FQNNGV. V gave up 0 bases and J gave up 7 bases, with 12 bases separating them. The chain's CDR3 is CASSLDRGSGGYTF. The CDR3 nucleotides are TGTGCCAGCAGCTTAGATCGGGGAAGTGGTGGCTACACCTTC.

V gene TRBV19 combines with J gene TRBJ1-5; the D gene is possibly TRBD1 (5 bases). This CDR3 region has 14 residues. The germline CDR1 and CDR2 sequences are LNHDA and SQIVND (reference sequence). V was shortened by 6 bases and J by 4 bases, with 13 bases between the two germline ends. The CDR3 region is CASRLDSWNQPQHF. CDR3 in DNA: TGTGCCAGTAGGCTTGACAGCTGGAATCAGCCCCAGCATTTT.

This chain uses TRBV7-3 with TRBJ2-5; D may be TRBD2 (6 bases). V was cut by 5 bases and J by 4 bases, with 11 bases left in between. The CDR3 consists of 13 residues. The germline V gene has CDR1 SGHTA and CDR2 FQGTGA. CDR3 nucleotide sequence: TGTGCCAGCAGCCGGGGGACGGCAGAGACCCAGTACTTC. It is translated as CASSRGTAETQYF.

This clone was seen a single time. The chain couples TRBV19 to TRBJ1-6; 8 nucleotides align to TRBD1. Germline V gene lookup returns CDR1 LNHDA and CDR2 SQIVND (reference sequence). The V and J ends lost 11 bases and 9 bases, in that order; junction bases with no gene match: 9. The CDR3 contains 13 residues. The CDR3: CAGLDRGSSPLHF. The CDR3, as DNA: TGTGCCGGCCTAGACAGGGGAAGTTCACCCCTCCACTTT.

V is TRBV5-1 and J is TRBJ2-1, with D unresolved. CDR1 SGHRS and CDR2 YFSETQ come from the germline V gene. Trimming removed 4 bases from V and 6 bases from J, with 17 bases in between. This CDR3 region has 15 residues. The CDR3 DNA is TGCGCCAGCAGCGAATACCCCGACTCCAGCAATGAGCAGTTCTTC. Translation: CASSEYPDSSNEQFF.

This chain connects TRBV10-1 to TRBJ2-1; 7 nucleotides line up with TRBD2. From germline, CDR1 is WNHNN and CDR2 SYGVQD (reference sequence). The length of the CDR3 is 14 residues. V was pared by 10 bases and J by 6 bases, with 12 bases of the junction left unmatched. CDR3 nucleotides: TGCGCCACCTGGAGCCTAGCGGCTTTCAATGAGCAGTTCTTC. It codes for CATWSLAAFNEQFF.

This chain's CDR3 is CASSEAGQRTYGYTF. The CDR3 bases are TGTGCCAGCAGTGAAGCCGGACAGAGAACCTATGGCTACACCTTC. This chain connects TRBV6-1 to TRBJ1-2, with TRBD1 as a possible D gene (6 bases). Trimming left V 0 bases short and J 4 bases short, with 12 bases between. The germline V gene has CDR1 MNHNS and CDR2 SASEGT. The CDR3 is made up of 15 amino acids.

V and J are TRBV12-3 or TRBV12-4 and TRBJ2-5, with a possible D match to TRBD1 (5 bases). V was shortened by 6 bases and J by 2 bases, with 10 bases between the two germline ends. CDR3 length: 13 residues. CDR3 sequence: CASSQDIQETQYF. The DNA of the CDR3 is TGTGCCAGCAGCCAGGACATACAAGAGACCCAGTACTTC.

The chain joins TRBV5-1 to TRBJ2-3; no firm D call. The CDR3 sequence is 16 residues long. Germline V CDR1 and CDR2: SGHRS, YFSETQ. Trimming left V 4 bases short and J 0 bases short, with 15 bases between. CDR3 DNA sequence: TGCGCCAGCAGCCCAGACTCGTTCCTCAGCACAGATACGCAGTATTTT. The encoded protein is CASSPDSFLSTDTQYF.